Listed below are T cell receptor beta chains from one sample, sequenced in a study of control samples from healthy donors and cancer patients. Using immunoSEQ multiplex PCR, the repertoire was profiled, and TCRdb retains in-frame clones only, with some absent. The sample contains 15,000 to 19,000 clones, about 87% of which appear only once. The sequenced material came from PBMCs. Receptors originate from a woman in her sixties or seventies with colorectal cancer. CDR3s include the opening cysteine and the closing phenylalanine or tryptophan. The D gene is left open where the match is weak. A row's size may be missing; if present it is once, few, many or a size class.

CDR3aa: CASSQLTGPRARGTGYTF; CDR3nt: TGCGCCAGCAGCCAATTGACAGGCCCGCGTGCCCGGGGTACGGGCTACACCTTC; v_gene: TRBV4-3; j_gene: TRBJ1-2; d_gene: .; abundance: few
CDR3aa: CASRRAGGVRAFF; CDR3nt: TGTGCCAGCAGACGGGCAGGGGGAGTACGAGCTTTCTTT; v_gene: TRBV6-5; j_gene: TRBJ1-1; d_gene: TRBD1; abundance: .
CDR3aa: CASGPDTLEAFF; CDR3nt: TGTGCCAGCGGTCCCGACACGCTAGAAGCTTTCTTT; v_gene: TRBV2; j_gene: TRBJ1-1; d_gene: .; abundance: .
CDR3aa: CASSSRQGSTDTQYF; CDR3nt: TGTGCCAGCAGCTCCCGACAGGGAAGCACAGATACGCAGTATTTT; v_gene: TRBV9; j_gene: TRBJ2-3; d_gene: TRBD1; abundance: .
CDR3aa: CASSKAASGGRTQYF; CDR3nt: TGTGCCAGCAGCAAAGCGGCTAGCGGGGGTCGTACGCAGTATTTT; v_gene: TRBV21-1; j_gene: TRBJ2-3; d_gene: .; abundance: .
CDR3aa: CASSAGGGSFYNEQFF; CDR3nt: TGTGCCAGCAGCGCAGGAGGGGGGAGTTTCTACAATGAGCAGTTCTTC; v_gene: TRBV5-4; j_gene: TRBJ2-1; d_gene: .; abundance: .
CDR3aa: CASSATSASYEQYF; CDR3nt: TGTGCCAGCAGCGCGACTAGCGCCTCCTACGAGCAGTACTTC; v_gene: TRBV9; j_gene: TRBJ2-7; d_gene: TRBD2; abundance: .
CDR3aa: CASSYSSYQPQHF; CDR3nt: TGTGCCAGCAGTTACTCTTCCTATCAGCCCCAGCATTTT; v_gene: TRBV6-2/TRBV6-3; j_gene: TRBJ1-5; d_gene: .; abundance: few
CDR3aa: CASSRIQGLGNEKLFF; CDR3nt: TGCGCCAGCAGCCGGATACAGGGGTTGGGGAATGAAAAACTGTTTTTT; v_gene: TRBV4-1; j_gene: TRBJ1-4; d_gene: TRBD1; abundance: .
CDR3aa: CARGLGSNQPQHF; CDR3nt: TGTGCCAGGGGCTTAGGGAGCAATCAGCCCCAGCATTTT; v_gene: TRBV2; j_gene: TRBJ1-5; d_gene: .; abundance: .
CDR3aa: CSGSTGRDYGYTF; CDR3nt: TGCAGCGGTTCGACGGGGCGGGACTATGGCTACACCTTC; v_gene: TRBV29-1; j_gene: TRBJ1-2; d_gene: .; abundance: .
CDR3aa: CASSVDPGSYEQYF; CDR3nt: TGTGCCAGCAGCGTAGACCCGGGATCCTACGAGCAGTACTTC; v_gene: TRBV9; j_gene: TRBJ2-7; d_gene: .; abundance: .
CDR3aa: CASSYSPNQPQHF; CDR3nt: TGCGCCAGCAGCTACTCACCGAATCAGCCCCAGCATTTT; v_gene: TRBV5-1; j_gene: TRBJ1-5; d_gene: .; abundance: .
CDR3aa: CAWRDGQGAYEQYF; CDR3nt: TGTGCCTGGAGGGACGGACAGGGGGCATACGAGCAGTACTTC; v_gene: TRBV30; j_gene: TRBJ2-7; d_gene: TRBD1; abundance: .
CDR3aa: CASSPERARNEKLFF; CDR3nt: TGTGCCAGTAGTCCGGAGAGGGCAAGAAATGAAAAACTGTTTTTT; v_gene: TRBV19; j_gene: TRBJ1-4; d_gene: .; abundance: .
CDR3aa: CAIRPGGDEQFF; CDR3nt: TGTGCCATCAGACCAGGGGGCGATGAGCAGTTCTTC; v_gene: TRBV10-3; j_gene: TRBJ2-1; d_gene: TRBD1; abundance: .
CDR3aa: CASSRGVRTDTQYF; CDR3nt: TGTGCCAGTAGTCGCGGGGTACGCACAGATACGCAGTATTTT; v_gene: TRBV19; j_gene: TRBJ2-3; d_gene: .; abundance: .
CDR3aa: CSVAVRPEAFF; CDR3nt: TGCAGCGTTGCGGTGAGGCCTGAAGCTTTCTTT; v_gene: TRBV29-1; j_gene: TRBJ1-1; d_gene: .; abundance: .
CDR3aa: CASSATSGRDTQYF; CDR3nt: TGTGCCAGTAGTGCGACTAGCGGGAGAGATACGCAGTATTTT; v_gene: TRBV19; j_gene: TRBJ2-3; d_gene: TRBD2; abundance: .
CDR3aa: CASSVGYRGSGELFF; CDR3nt: TGTGCCAGCAGCGTAGGATATCGGGGCTCCGGGGAGCTGTTTTTT; v_gene: TRBV9; j_gene: TRBJ2-2; d_gene: .; abundance: .
CDR3aa: CATSDLGRVDGYTF; CDR3nt: TGTGCCACCAGTGACCTCGGCAGGGTTGATGGCTACACCTTC; v_gene: TRBV24-1; j_gene: TRBJ1-2; d_gene: .; abundance: .
CDR3aa: CASSVAPLQETQYF; CDR3nt: TGTGCCAGCAGCGTAGCCCCCCTGCAGGAGACCCAGTACTTC; v_gene: TRBV9; j_gene: TRBJ2-5; d_gene: .; abundance: .
CDR3aa: CASSLVADAAYEQYF; CDR3nt: TGTGCCAGCAGCTTAGTCGCAGACGCTGCCTACGAGCAGTACTTC; v_gene: TRBV7-2; j_gene: TRBJ2-7; d_gene: .; abundance: .
CDR3aa: CSVDRGGGPYGYTF; CDR3nt: TGCAGCGTTGATCGCGGGGGAGGTCCCTATGGCTACACCTTC; v_gene: TRBV29-1; j_gene: TRBJ1-2; d_gene: .; abundance: .
CDR3aa: CASSPRTVTEAFF; CDR3nt: TGTGCCAGCAGCCCTAGGACAGTCACTGAAGCTTTCTTT; v_gene: TRBV27; j_gene: TRBJ1-1; d_gene: .; abundance: .
CDR3aa: CASSQDPASSYNEQFF; CDR3nt: TGTGCCAGCAGCCAAGATCCCGCTAGCTCCTACAATGAGCAGTTCTTC; v_gene: TRBV3-1/TRBV3-2; j_gene: TRBJ2-1; d_gene: .; abundance: .
CDR3aa: CASSARASDSPLHF; CDR3nt: TGCGCCAGCAGCGCCCGGGCCTCCGATTCACCCCTCCACTTT; v_gene: TRBV4-3; j_gene: TRBJ1-6; d_gene: .; abundance: once
CDR3aa: CASNRDNSPLHF; CDR3nt: TGTGCCAGCAACAGGGACAATTCACCCCTCCACTTT; v_gene: TRBV9; j_gene: TRBJ1-6; d_gene: .; abundance: .
CDR3aa: CASSPGTSSYEQYF; CDR3nt: TGCGCCAGCAGCCCCGGTACGAGCTCCTACGAGCAGTACTTC; v_gene: TRBV4-3; j_gene: TRBJ2-7; d_gene: .; abundance: .
CDR3aa: CASGSSSGTGIKQYF; CDR3nt: TGTGCTAGTGGTTCCAGTTCCGGGACAGGGATTAAGCAGTACTTC; v_gene: TRBV12-5; j_gene: TRBJ2-7; d_gene: TRBD1; abundance: .
CDR3aa: CASSLGTDGYEQYF; CDR3nt: TGTGCCAGCAGCCTCGGGACAGACGGATACGAGCAGTACTTC; v_gene: TRBV13; j_gene: TRBJ2-7; d_gene: TRBD1; abundance: .
CDR3aa: CASSQRENEKLFF; CDR3nt: TGTGCCAGCAGCCAAAGAGAAAATGAAAAACTGTTTTTT; v_gene: TRBV4-2; j_gene: TRBJ1-4; d_gene: .; abundance: few
CDR3aa: CASSPGHQTDTQYF; CDR3nt: TGTGCCAGCAGCCCCGGACACCAAACAGATACGCAGTATTTT; v_gene: TRBV7-2; j_gene: TRBJ2-3; d_gene: .; abundance: few
CDR3aa: CASRDSENTEAFF; CDR3nt: TGTGCCAGCCGGGACTCCGAGAACACTGAAGCTTTCTTT; v_gene: TRBV19; j_gene: TRBJ1-1; d_gene: .; abundance: .
CDR3aa: CASGLVGSGNTIYF; CDR3nt: TGTGCTAGTGGTTTGGTAGGGTCTGGAAACACCATATATTTT; v_gene: TRBV12-5; j_gene: TRBJ1-3; d_gene: .; abundance: .
CDR3aa: CASSPGTVITYEQYF; CDR3nt: TGTGCCAGCAGCCCCGGGACGGTGATTACCTACGAGCAGTACTTC; v_gene: TRBV9; j_gene: TRBJ2-7; d_gene: .; abundance: .
CDR3aa: CASSQDGVAGEAPGSCFF; CDR3nt: .; v_gene: TRBV3-1/TRBV3-2; j_gene: TRBJ2-2; d_gene: .; abundance: .
CDR3aa: CAISESIPHQAYQETQYF; CDR3nt: TGTGCCATCAGTGAGTCGATCCCACACCAAGCGTACCAAGAGACCCAGTACTTC; v_gene: TRBV10-3; j_gene: TRBJ2-5; d_gene: .; abundance: .
CDR3aa: CASSQDLAASGRNEQFF; CDR3nt: TGTGCCAGCAGCCAAGATCTCGCGGCTAGCGGGAGGAATGAGCAGTTCTTC; v_gene: TRBV4-2; j_gene: TRBJ2-1; d_gene: TRBD2; abundance: .
CDR3aa: CASSQDQWGQGGNTIYF; CDR3nt: TGTGCCAGCAGCCAAGATCAATGGGGACAGGGTGGAAACACCATATATTTT; v_gene: TRBV4-2; j_gene: TRBJ1-3; d_gene: TRBD1; abundance: once
CDR3aa: CASRPPGQGGETQYF; CDR3nt: TGTGCCAGTAGACCTCCGGGACAGGGGGGCGAGACCCAGTACTTC; v_gene: TRBV19; j_gene: TRBJ2-5; d_gene: TRBD1; abundance: .
CDR3aa: CASSAPGQGAGGELFF; CDR3nt: TGTGCCAGCAGCGCTCCGGGACAGGGGGCCGGCGGGGAGCTGTTTTTT; v_gene: TRBV9; j_gene: TRBJ2-2; d_gene: TRBD1; abundance: .
CDR3aa: CASTVDRSDTGELFF; CDR3nt: TGTGCCAGCACCGTTGACCGTTCAGACACCGGGGAGCTGTTTTTT; v_gene: TRBV7-3; j_gene: TRBJ2-2; d_gene: .; abundance: once
CDR3aa: CATSLGGKETQYF; CDR3nt: TGTGCCACCAGTTTGGGCGGGAAAGAGACCCAGTACTTC; v_gene: TRBV24-1; j_gene: TRBJ2-5; d_gene: .; abundance: .
CDR3aa: CASSDPGAGNTIYF; CDR3nt: TGTGCCAGCAGTGATCCGGGAGCTGGAAACACCATATATTTT; v_gene: TRBV2; j_gene: TRBJ1-3; d_gene: .; abundance: .
CDR3aa: CASRGSGMITDTQYF; CDR3nt: TGTGCCAGTAGGGGCAGCGGGATGATCACAGATACGCAGTATTTT; v_gene: TRBV19; j_gene: TRBJ2-3; d_gene: TRBD2; abundance: .
CDR3aa: CASSLATESSYEQYF; CDR3nt: TGCGCCAGCAGCTTGGCGACAGAGAGCTCCTACGAGCAGTACTTC; v_gene: TRBV5-1; j_gene: TRBJ2-7; d_gene: .; abundance: .
CDR3aa: CASSLGRETIYF; CDR3nt: TGTGCCAGCAGCTTGGGACGGGAGACCATATATTTT; v_gene: TRBV5-6; j_gene: TRBJ1-3; d_gene: .; abundance: .
CDR3aa: CASNPRVNTGELFF; CDR3nt: TGTGCCAGTAACCCCAGGGTTAACACCGGGGAGCTGTTTTTT; v_gene: TRBV19; j_gene: TRBJ2-2; d_gene: .; abundance: .
CDR3aa: CASSPGAHTEAFF; CDR3nt: TGTGCCAGCTCACCAGGGGCCCACACTGAAGCTTTCTTT; v_gene: TRBV18; j_gene: TRBJ1-1; d_gene: .; abundance: .
CDR3aa: CASSPRGAGGYEQYF; CDR3nt: TGTGCCAGCAGCCCGCGGGGGGCGGGAGGGTACGAGCAGTACTTC; v_gene: TRBV7-2; j_gene: TRBJ2-7; d_gene: TRBD2; abundance: .
CDR3aa: CASSMGRREAYEQYF; CDR3nt: TGTGCCAGCTCAATGGGCCGCAGGGAGGCCTACGAGCAGTACTTC; v_gene: TRBV18; j_gene: TRBJ2-7; d_gene: .; abundance: .
CDR3aa: CASGSRGYGYTF; CDR3nt: TGTGCTAGTGGTTCGAGGGGCTATGGCTACACCTTC; v_gene: TRBV12-5; j_gene: TRBJ1-2; d_gene: .; abundance: .